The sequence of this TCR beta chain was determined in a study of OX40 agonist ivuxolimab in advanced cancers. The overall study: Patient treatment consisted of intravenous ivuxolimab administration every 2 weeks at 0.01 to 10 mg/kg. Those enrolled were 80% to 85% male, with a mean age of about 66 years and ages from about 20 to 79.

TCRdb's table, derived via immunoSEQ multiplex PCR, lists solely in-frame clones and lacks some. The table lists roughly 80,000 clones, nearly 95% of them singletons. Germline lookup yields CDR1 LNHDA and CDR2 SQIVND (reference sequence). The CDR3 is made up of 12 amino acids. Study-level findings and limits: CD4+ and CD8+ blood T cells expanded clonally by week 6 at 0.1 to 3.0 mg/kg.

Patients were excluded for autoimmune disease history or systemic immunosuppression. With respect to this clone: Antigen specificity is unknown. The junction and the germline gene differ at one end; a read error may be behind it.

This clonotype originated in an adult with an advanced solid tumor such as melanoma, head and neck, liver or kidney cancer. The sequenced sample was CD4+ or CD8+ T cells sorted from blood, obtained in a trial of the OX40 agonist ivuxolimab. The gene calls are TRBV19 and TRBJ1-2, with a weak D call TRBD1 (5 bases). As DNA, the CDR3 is TGTGCCAGTAGTATAGATGGGGGGGTCCAATTCTTC. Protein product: CASSIDGGVQFF.